These 25 T cell receptor beta chains were all obtained from the same sample, sequenced in a study of T cell changes during pregnancy in multiple sclerosis. Sequenced by immunoSEQ multiplex PCR; TCRdb stores in-frame clones only, minus some. The table shows 35,000 to 45,000 clones, with around nine tenths occurring only once. The sequences come from CD4+ T cells from peripheral blood mononuclear cells, collected in the first trimester of pregnancy. Every receptor here comes from a female donor in good health, enrolled as a control in a pregnancy study.

CDR3 DNA sequence: TGTGCCAGCAGCTTGGGTGGGACAGGGGACGGGGAGCTGTTTTTT. It codes for CASSLGGTGDGELFF. The V call is TRBV5-4, the J call TRBJ2-2; 10 positions agree with TRBD1. V lost 0 bases and J lost 7; bases outside the gene matches: 3. CDR1 and CDR2 (germline): SGHNT, YYREEE (reference sequence). The CDR3 consists of 15 residues.

V usage is TRBV7-9 and J usage is TRBJ2-2; possible D gene TRBD1, 6 bases. The germline V gene encodes CDR1 SEHNR and CDR2 FQNEAQ (reference sequence). The CDR3 has 14 amino acids. V lost 3 bases, J lost 4 bases, and 9 bases lay in between. CDR3 protein: CASSLGAGTGELFF. In DNA form, the CDR3 reads TGTGCCAGCAGCTTGGGGGCTGGCACCGGGGAGCTGTTTTTT.

The V call is TRBV5-3, the J call TRBJ2-7, with D tentatively TRBD1 (6 bases). TRBV5-3 is known as an ORF, though its function is uncertain. Trimming took 4 bases from V and 2 from J, leaving 22 bases between them. The CDR3 is 17 residues long. Here the CDR3 reads CARSVCPGDPPTYEQYF. The DNA for the CDR3 is TGTGCCAGAAGCGTGTGTCCAGGGGACCCACCTACCTACGAGCAGTACTTC.

The chain recombines TRBV18 with TRBJ2-7, with 7 bases that match TRBD1. V shed 11 bases and J 2 bases; nucleotides not matched to a gene: 12. The CDR3 contains 14 residues. Germline CDR1 KGHSH, CDR2 LQKENI. DNA for the CDR3: TGTGCCGCCTCAGCCGGGACAGCCCCCTACGAGCAGTACTTC. Translated, it gives CAASAGTAPYEQYF.

The chain has TRBV30 and TRBJ1-2, with 12 positions matching TRBD1. The V gene end was trimmed by 3 bases and the J gene end by 4 bases; junction bases not matched to a gene: 9. Germline CDR1 GTSNPN, CDR2 SVGIG (reference sequence). The CDR3 is 16 residues long. CDR3 nucleotides: TGTGCCTGGAGGACTACCGGGACAGGGGGCATCTATGGCTACACCTTC. Translation gives CAWRTTGTGGIYGYTF.

The CDR3 here is CASSLDRSNEKLFF. CDR3 bases: TGCGCCAGCAGCTTGGACAGATCTAATGAAAAACTGTTTTTT. This chain uses TRBV5-1 with TRBJ1-4, with D unresolved. V was trimmed by 0 bases and J by 3 bases, leaving 6 bases between them. CDR1 is SGHRS and CDR2 is YFSETQ in the germline V gene. The CDR3 has 14 residues.

The V call is TRBV21-1, the J call TRBJ2-7; the table names TRBD2, a call not compared with the DNA. TRBV21-1 is a recognized pseudogene. The CDR3 has 16 amino acids. The CDR3 DNA follows: TGTGCCAGCAGCAAGCTCCCAGAGGGACTACTGTGCGAGCAGTACTTC. This translates into CASSKLPEGLLCEQYF.

V is TRBV6-5 and J is TRBJ1-2, with D perhaps matching TRBD1 (5 bases). V lost 6 bases and J 2 bases, leaving 13 bases between the germline ends. The germline V gene has CDR1 MNHEY and CDR2 SVGAGI. This CDR3 comprises 14 residues. The DNA for the CDR3 is TGTGCCAGCAGCGGACACCTACCGAACTATGGCTACACCTTC. Encoded protein: CASSGHLPNYGYTF.

The chain is built from TRBV7-2 and TRBJ2-7; tentatively, D is TRBD2 (5 bases). This CDR3 spans 15 amino acids. Trimming pared 6 bases from V and 2 bases from J, leaving 17 bases between. Germline V gene sequence: CDR1 SGHTA, CDR2 FQGNSA. CDR3 loop: CASSRRGLDAYEQYF. CDR3 DNA: TGTGCCAGCAGTCGGAGAGGGTTGGACGCCTACGAGCAGTACTTC.

The chain joins TRBV28 to TRBJ1-6, with 7 bases matching TRBD1. The ends lost 1 base at V and 5 bases at J; junction bases unmatched: 11. The CDR3 covers 18 residues. CDR1 and CDR2 (germline): MDHEN, SYDVKM. CDR3 DNA: TGTGCCAGCAGTTTATCCCTTGTTACAGGGGCCCATAATTCACCCCTCCACTTT. Protein: CASSLSLVTGAHNSPLHF.

The V and J genes are TRBV25-1 and TRBJ1-4, with D perhaps matching TRBD1 (6 bases). The V end was cut by 0 bases, the J end by 8 bases, with 16 bases between. The length of the CDR3 is 16 residues. The V gene's germline CDR1 is MGHDK and CDR2 SYGVNS. The CDR3 DNA follows: TGTGCCAGCAGTGAATATACGAGGGGGTTGGTCGAAAAACTGTTTTTT. Translating gives CASSEYTRGLVEKLFF. The full variable domain, completed using reference TRBV25-1 and TRBJ1-4, is EADIYQTPRYLVIGTGKKITLECSQTMGHDKMYWYQQDPGMELHLIHYSYGVNSTEKGDLSSESTVSRIRTEHFPLTLESARPSHTSQYLCASSEYTRGLVEKLFFGSGTQLSVL.

This chain uses TRBV5-1 with TRBJ1-2; weak D call: TRBD1 (6 bases). The germline V gene encodes CDR1 SGHRS and CDR2 YFSETQ. The V and J ends lost 0 bases and 4 bases respectively, with 13 bases between them. The CDR3 loop spans 15 amino acids. The CDR3 region is CASSLAPDSSYGYTF. CDR3 coding DNA: TGCGCCAGCAGCTTGGCCCCGGACAGTTCCTATGGCTACACCTTC. Filled out from reference TRBV5-1 and TRBJ1-2, the complete variable domain reads KAGVTQTPRYLIKTRGQQVTLSCSPISGHRSVSWYQQTPGQGLQFLFEYFSETQRNKGNFPGRFSGRQFSNSRSEMNVSTLELGDSALYLCASSLAPDSSYGYTFGSGTRLTVV.

The V and J genes are TRBV27 and TRBJ2-3, with TRBD2 matching over 11 bases. CDR3 size: 12 residues. CDR1 is MNHEY, CDR2 SMNVEV, per germline (reference sequence). V lost 6 bases and J lost 11; bases outside the gene matches: 4. DNA of the CDR3: TGTGCCAGCAGCCTTAGCGGGGGGGAGCAGTATTTT. Amino acid sequence: CASSLSGGEQYF.

This rearrangement joins TRBV12-5 to TRBJ2-7; the match to TRBD1 covers 11 bases. Trimming cost V 5 bases and J 3 bases; bases outside gene matches: 3. The CDR3 sequence is 14 residues long. In germline, CDR1 is LGHNT, CDR2 FRNRAP. In nucleotides, the CDR3 is TGTGCTAGTGGTCAGGGACAGGGGGACTACGAGCAGTACTTC. This codes for CASGQGQGDYEQYF.

J is TRBJ2-1 and V is TRBV19; D call uncertain. Trimming shortened V by 1 base and J by 1 base, and 8 bases separated the two germline ends. This CDR3 contains 15 residues. The germline gives CDR1 LNHDA, CDR2 SQIVND (reference sequence). The CDR3 loop is CASSIVKESYNEQFF. The DNA of the CDR3 is TGTGCCAGTAGTATAGTCAAGGAGTCCTACAATGAGCAGTTCTTC. Full variable domain (outside the CDR3, taken from reference TRBV19 and TRBJ2-1): DGGITQSPKYLFRKEGQNVTLSCEQNLNHDAMYWYRQDPGQGLRLIYYSQIVNDFQKGDIAEGYSVSREKKESFPLTVTSAQKNPTAFYLCASSIVKESYNEQFFGPGTRLTVL.

The rearrangement uses TRBV18 and TRBJ1-1, with 9 bases aligning to TRBD1. Germline V gene data show CDR1 as KGHSH and CDR2 as LQKENI. The V and J ends lost 3 bases and 2 bases, in that order; junction bases with no gene match: 1. The CDR3 is made up of 14 amino acids. The CDR3 region is CASSPGQGNTEAFF. For the CDR3, the DNA is TGTGCCAGCTCACCGGGACAGGGAAACACTGAAGCTTTCTTT. Using reference TRBV18 and TRBJ1-1 for the parts outside the CDR3, the full variable domain is NAGVMQNPRHLVRRRGQEARLRCSPMKGHSHVYWYRQLPEEGLKFMVYLQKENIIDESGMPKERFSAEFPKEGPSILRIQQVVRGDSAAYFCASSPGQGNTEAFFGQGTRLTVV.

This clone was detected a few times. The V call is TRBV7-2, the J call TRBJ1-2; tentative D call: TRBD1 (6 bases). CDR1 is SGHTA and CDR2 is FQGNSA in the germline V gene. Trimming shortened V by 5 bases and J by 8 bases, and 18 bases separated the two germline ends. The CDR3 extends over 14 amino acids. The DNA for the CDR3 is TGTGCCAGCAGCCTGGCCCGGGACATGGGGGGCTACACCTTC. Translation gives CASSLARDMGGYTF.

This clone was detected only once. V gene TRBV18 combines with J gene TRBJ1-1; D unclear. Germline V gene sequence: CDR1 KGHSH, CDR2 LQKENI. V was trimmed by 6 bases and J by 4 bases, leaving 18 bases between them. The CDR3 loop spans 15 amino acids. The CDR3 region has the DNA TGTGCCAGCTCCCCTCCCGGTCTCCGGGGCACTGAAGCTTTCTTT. The encoded protein is CASSPPGLRGTEAFF.

This chain connects TRBV29-1 to TRBJ1-2, with D uncertain. The V end was cut by 3 bases, the J end by 4 bases, with 9 bases between. This CDR3 contains 12 residues. Germline values: CDR1 SQVTM, CDR2 ANQGSEA. The CDR3 is CSVEGVFYGYTF. CDR3 in DNA: TGCAGCGTTGAGGGAGTATTCTATGGCTACACCTTC.

The chain uses TRBV19 and TRBJ2-2; 9 bases fit TRBD1. The CDR3 is made up of 14 amino acids. V lost 11 bases, J lost 2 bases, and 6 bases stayed unmatched. CDR1 and CDR2 (germline): LNHDA, SQIVND (reference sequence). CDR3 loop: CASGTGFNTGELFF. The CDR3 bases are TGTGCCTCCGGGACAGGGTTTAACACCGGGGAGCTGTTTTTT.

The rearrangement joins TRBV7-2 to TRBJ1-2; D remains unclear. Looked up from germline, CDR1 is SGHTA and CDR2 is FQGNSA. The V end lost 5 bases, the J end lost 6 bases, and 22 bases lay between the germline ends. This CDR3 comprises 16 residues. For the CDR3, the DNA is TGTGCCAGCAGCCCTCGGGTAGGAGGGCGCGGAAATGGCTACACCTTC. This gives the protein CASSPRVGGRGNGYTF.

V gene TRBV4-2 combines with J gene TRBJ2-3; TRBD2 matches 10 bases. The V segment lost 0 bases and the J segment 12 bases; nucleotides outside the gene matches: 12. Germline-derived CDR1 and CDR2 are LGHNA and YNFKEQ. This CDR3 has 16 residues. CDR3 residues: CASSQESAGGGYNQYF. CDR3 DNA: TGTGCCAGCAGCCAAGAGTCAGCGGGGGGGGGTTACAACCAGTATTTT.

This rearrangement joins TRBV4-3 to TRBJ1-6; a weak D match, TRBD1 (5 bases). V lost 0 bases to trimming and J lost 7 bases, with 25 bases between them. The length of the CDR3 is 20 residues. CDR1 is LGHNA and CDR2 is YSLEER in the germline V gene. CDR3 loop: CASSQDGRWGTASSNSPLHF. CDR3 bases: TGCGCCAGCAGCCAAGATGGTAGGTGGGGCACAGCAAGCTCGAATTCACCCCTCCACTTT.

The chain couples TRBV7-2 to TRBJ2-2; D is undetermined. Trimming took off 5 bases at V and 3 bases at J, with 10 bases between the two ends. CDR1 and CDR2 (germline): SGHTA, FQGNSA. The CDR3 runs to 14 residues. The CDR3 region is CASSPRSDTGELFF. In DNA, the CDR3 is TGTGCCAGCAGCCCCCGTTCGGACACCGGGGAGCTGTTTTTT.

This chain uses TRBV7-6 with TRBJ1-2; no reliable D call. V was shortened by 0 bases and J by 8 bases, with 10 bases between the two germline ends. The CDR3 has 13 residues. Germline CDR1 is SGHVS and CDR2 is FNYEAQ. The CDR3 nucleotides are TGTGCCAGCAGCTTAGCCGGGGTGAAAGGCTACACCTTC. This codes for CASSLAGVKGYTF.